This TCR beta chain is drawn from a study of T cell responses to AZD1222 COVID-19 vaccine. V lost 0 bases and J lost 0, with 2 bases in between. The CDR3 loop spans 13 amino acids. From germline, CDR1 is SGDLS and CDR2 YYNGEE. Repertoires were generated with immunoSEQ multiplex PCR, while TCRdb's copy carries only in-frame clones and drops some. The sample comprises under 150,000 clones, roughly nine tenths of which are singletons, and about 1.6% rests with the top ten. About this clone: Its antigen is unknown.

Study results and limitations: Receipt of two AZD1222 doses was followed by a rise in Spike-specific TCR breadth and depth. Mapped onto spike, vaccine-associated CD4 TCRs spanned it and were dominant at 160-218 and 743-854.

The source of this sequence is an adult who received the AZD1222 COVID-19 vaccine. The chain combines TRBV9 with TRBJ2-3; D is unclear. The specimen comprised peripheral blood, sampled 28 days after the second AZD1222 dose. The CDR3 sequence is CASSVASTDTQYF. The CDR3 nucleotides read TGTGCCAGCAGCGTAGCCAGCACAGATACGCAGTATTTT.